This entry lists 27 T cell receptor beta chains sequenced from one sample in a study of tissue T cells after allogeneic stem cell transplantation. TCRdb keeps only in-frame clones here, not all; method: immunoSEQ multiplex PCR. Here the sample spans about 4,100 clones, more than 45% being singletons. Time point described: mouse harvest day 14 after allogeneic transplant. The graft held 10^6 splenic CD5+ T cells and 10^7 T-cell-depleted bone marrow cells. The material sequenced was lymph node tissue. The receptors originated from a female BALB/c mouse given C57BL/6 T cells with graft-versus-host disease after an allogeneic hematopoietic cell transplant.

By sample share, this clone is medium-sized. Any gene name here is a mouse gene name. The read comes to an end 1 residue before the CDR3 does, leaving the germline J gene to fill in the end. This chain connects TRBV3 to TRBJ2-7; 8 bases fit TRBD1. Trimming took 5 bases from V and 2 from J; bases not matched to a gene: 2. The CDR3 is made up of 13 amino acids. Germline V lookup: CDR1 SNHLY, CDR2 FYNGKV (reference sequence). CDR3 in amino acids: CASSPGGAYEQYF. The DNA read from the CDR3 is TGTGCCAGCAGCCCAGGGGGCGCCTATGAACAGTAC.

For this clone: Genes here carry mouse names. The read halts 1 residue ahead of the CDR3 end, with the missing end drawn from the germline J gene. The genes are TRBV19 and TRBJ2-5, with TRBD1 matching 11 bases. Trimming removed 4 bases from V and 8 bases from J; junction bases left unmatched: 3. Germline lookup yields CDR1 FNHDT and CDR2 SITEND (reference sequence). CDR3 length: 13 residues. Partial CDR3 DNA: TGTGCCAGCAGTCCGGGACAGGGGGGCACCCAGTAC. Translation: CASSPGQGGTQY. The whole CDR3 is CASSPGQGGTQYF.

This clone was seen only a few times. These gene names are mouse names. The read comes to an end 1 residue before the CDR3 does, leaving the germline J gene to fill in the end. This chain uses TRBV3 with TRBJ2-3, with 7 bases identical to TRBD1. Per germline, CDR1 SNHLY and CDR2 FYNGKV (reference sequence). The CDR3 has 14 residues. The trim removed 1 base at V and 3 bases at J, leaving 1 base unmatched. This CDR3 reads CASSLDRGAETLYF. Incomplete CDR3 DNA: TGTGCCAGCAGCTTAGACAGGGGAGCAGAAACGCTGTAT. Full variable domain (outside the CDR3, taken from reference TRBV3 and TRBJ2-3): GPKVLQIPSHQIIDMGQMVTLNCDPVSNHLYFYWYKQILGQQMEFLVNFYNGKVMEKSKLFKDQFSVERPDGSYFTLKIQPTALEDSAVYFCASSLDRGAETLYFGSGTRLTVL.

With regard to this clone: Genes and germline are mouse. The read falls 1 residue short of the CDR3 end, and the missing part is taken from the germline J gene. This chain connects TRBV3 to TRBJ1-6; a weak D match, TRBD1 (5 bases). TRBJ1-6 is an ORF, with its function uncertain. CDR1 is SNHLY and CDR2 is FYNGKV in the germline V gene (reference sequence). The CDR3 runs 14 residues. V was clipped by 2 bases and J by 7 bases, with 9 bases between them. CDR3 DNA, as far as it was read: TGTGCCAGCAGCTTACGGGGGAGGAATTCGCCCCTCTAC. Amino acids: CASSLRGRNSPLY. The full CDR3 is CASSLRGRNSPLYF.

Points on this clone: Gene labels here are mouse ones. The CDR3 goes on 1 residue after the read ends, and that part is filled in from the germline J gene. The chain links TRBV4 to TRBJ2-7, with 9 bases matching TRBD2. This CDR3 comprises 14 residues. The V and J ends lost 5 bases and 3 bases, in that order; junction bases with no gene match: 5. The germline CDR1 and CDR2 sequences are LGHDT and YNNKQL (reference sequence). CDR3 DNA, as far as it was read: TGTGCCAGCAGCCCCGACTGGGGGTTCTATGAACAGTAC. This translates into CASSPDWGFYEQY. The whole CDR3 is CASSPDWGFYEQYF.

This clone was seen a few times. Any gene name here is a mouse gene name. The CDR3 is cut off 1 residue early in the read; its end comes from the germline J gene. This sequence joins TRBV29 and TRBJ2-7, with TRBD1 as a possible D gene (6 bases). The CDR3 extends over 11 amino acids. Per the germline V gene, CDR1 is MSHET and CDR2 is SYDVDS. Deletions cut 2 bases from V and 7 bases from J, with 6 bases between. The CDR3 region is CASSLGQEQYF. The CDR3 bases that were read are TGTGCTAGCAGTTTAGGACAGGAACAGTAC. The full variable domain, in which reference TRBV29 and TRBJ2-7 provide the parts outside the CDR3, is DMKVTQMPRYLIKRMGENVLLECGQDMSHETMYWYRQDPGLGLQLIYISYDVDSNSEGDIPKGYRVSRKKREHFSLILDSAKTNQTSVYFCASSLGQEQYFGPGTRLTVL.

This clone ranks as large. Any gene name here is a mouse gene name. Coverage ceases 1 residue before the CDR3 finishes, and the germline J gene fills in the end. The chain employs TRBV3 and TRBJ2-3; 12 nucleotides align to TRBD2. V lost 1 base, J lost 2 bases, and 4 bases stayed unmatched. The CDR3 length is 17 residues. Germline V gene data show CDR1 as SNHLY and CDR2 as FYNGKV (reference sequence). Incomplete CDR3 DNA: TGTGCCAGCAGCTTAGGGGGGACTGGGGGGCCTGCAGAAACGCTGTAT. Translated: CASSLGGTGGPAETLY. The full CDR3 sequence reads CASSLGGTGGPAETLYF.

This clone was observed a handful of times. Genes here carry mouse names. The sequenced part of the CDR3 DNA is TGTGCCAGCAGTCGGACTTTTGCAAACACAGAAGTCTTC. It is translated as CASSRTFANTEVF. Given in full, the CDR3 is CASSRTFANTEVFF. The chain joins TRBV24 to TRBJ1-1; D call uncertain. The sequenced fragment ends 1 residue before the CDR3 boundary, so the rest is inferred from the germline J gene. The CDR3 has 14 amino acids. V dropped 4 bases and J dropped 0 bases, with 9 bases sitting between them. In germline, CDR1 is KGHTA, CDR2 FRNEEI.

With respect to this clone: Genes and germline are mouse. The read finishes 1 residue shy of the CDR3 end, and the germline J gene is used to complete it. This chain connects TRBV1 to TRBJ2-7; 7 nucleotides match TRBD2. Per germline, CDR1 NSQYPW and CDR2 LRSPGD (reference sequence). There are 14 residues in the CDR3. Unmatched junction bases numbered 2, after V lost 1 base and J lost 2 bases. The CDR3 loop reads CTCSAGWGAYEQYF. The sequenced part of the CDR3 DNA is TGCACCTGCAGTGCAGGGTGGGGGGCCTATGAACAGTAC.

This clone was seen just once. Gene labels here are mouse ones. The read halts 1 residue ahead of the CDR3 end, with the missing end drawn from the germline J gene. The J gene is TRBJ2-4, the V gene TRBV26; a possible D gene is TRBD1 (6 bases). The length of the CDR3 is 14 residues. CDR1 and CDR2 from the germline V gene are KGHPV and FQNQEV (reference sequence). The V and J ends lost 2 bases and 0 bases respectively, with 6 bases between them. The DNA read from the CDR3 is TGTGCCAGCAGTCTGGGACAGAGTCAAAACACCTTGTAC. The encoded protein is CASSLGQSQNTLY. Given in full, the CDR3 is CASSLGQSQNTLYF.

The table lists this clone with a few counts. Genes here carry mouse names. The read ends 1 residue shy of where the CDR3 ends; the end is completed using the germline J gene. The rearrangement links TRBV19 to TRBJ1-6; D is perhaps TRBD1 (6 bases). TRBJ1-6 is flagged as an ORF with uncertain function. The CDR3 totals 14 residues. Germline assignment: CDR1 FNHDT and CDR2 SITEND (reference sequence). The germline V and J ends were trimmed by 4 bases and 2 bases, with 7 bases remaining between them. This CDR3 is CASSAGAYNSPLYF. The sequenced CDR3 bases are TGTGCCAGCAGTGCAGGGGCCTATAATTCGCCCCTCTAC.

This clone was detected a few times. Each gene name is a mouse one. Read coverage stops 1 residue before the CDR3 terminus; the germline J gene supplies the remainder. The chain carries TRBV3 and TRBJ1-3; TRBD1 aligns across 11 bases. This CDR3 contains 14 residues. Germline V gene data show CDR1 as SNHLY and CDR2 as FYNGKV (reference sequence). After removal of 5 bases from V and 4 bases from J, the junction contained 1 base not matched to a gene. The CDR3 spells CASSRDRGGNTLYF. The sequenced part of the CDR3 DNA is TGTGCCAGCAGCCGGGACAGGGGGGGAAATACGCTCTAT.

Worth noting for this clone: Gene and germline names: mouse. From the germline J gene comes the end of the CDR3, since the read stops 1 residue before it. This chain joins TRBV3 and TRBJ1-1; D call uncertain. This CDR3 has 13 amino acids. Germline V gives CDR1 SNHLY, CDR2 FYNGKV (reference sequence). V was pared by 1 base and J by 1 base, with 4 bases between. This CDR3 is CASSLDRNTEVFF. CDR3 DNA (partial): TGTGCCAGCAGCTTAGACAGAAACACAGAAGTCTTC.

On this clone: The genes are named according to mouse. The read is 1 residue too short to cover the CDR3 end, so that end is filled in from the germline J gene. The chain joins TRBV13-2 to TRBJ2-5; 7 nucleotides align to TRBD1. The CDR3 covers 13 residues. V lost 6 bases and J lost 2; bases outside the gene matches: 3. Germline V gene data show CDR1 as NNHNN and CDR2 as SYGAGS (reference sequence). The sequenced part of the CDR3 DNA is TGTGCCAGCGTGGGGACAGTCCAAGACACCCAGTAC. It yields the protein CASVGTVQDTQY. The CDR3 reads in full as CASVGTVQDTQYF.

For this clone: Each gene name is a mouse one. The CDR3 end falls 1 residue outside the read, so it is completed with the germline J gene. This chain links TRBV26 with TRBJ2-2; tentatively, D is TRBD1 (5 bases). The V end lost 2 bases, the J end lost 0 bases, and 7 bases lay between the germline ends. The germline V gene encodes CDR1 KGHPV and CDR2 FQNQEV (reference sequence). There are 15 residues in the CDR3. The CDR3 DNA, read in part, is TGTGCCAGCAGTCTGGACAGATCAAACACCGGGCAGCTCTAC. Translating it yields CASSLDRSNTGQLY. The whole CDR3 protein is CASSLDRSNTGQLYF.

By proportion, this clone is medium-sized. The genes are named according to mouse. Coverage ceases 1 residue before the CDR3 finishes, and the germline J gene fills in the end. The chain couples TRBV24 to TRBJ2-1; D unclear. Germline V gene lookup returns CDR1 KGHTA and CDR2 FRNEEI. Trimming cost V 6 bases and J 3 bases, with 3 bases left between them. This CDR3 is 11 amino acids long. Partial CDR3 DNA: TGTGCCAGCAGCACCTATGCTGAGCAGTTC. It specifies CASSTYAEQF. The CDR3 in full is CASSTYAEQFF.

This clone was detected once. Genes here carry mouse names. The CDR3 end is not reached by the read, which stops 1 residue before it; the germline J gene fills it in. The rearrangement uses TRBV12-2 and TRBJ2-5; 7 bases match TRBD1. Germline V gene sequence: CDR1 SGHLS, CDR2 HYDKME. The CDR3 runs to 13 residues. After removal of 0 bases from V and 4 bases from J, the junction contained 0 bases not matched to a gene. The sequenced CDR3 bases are TGTGCCAGCTCTCTCGGGACAGAAGACACCCAGTAC. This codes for CASSLGTEDTQY. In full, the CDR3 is CASSLGTEDTQYF.

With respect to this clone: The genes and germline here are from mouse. Incomplete CDR3 DNA: TGTGCCACTAGGACAGAAAACACAGAAGTCTTC. Protein sequence: CATRTENTEVF. In full, the CDR3 is CATRTENTEVFF. This sequence joins TRBV13-2 and TRBJ1-1; D is possibly TRBD1 (6 bases). The DNA ends 1 residue before the CDR3 does, and the rest of the CDR3 is filled in from the germline J gene. Germline V gene lookup returns CDR1 NNHNN and CDR2 SYGAGS (reference sequence). The length of the CDR3 is 12 residues. The V gene lost 9 bases and the J gene lost 1 base, with 10 bases spanning the gap.

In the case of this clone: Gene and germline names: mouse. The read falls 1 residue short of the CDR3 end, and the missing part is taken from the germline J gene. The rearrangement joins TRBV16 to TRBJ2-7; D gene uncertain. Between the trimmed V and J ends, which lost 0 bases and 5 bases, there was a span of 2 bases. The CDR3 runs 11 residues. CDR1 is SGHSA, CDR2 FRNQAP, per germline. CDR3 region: CASSLDDEQYF. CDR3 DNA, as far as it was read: TGTGCAAGCAGCTTAGACGATGAACAGTAC.

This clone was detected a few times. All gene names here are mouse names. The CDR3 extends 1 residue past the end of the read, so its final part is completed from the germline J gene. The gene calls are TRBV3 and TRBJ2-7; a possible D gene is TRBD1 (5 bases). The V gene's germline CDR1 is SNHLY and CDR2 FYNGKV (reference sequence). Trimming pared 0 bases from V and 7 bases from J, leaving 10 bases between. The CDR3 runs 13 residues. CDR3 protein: CASSLAPRVEQYF. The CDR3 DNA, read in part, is TGTGCCAGCAGCTTAGCTCCCAGGGTCGAACAGTAC. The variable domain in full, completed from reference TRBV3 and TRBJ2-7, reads GPKVLQIPSHQIIDMGQMVTLNCDPVSNHLYFYWYKQILGQQMEFLVNFYNGKVMEKSKLFKDQFSVERPDGSYFTLKIQPTALEDSAVYFCASSLAPRVEQYFGPGTRLTVL.

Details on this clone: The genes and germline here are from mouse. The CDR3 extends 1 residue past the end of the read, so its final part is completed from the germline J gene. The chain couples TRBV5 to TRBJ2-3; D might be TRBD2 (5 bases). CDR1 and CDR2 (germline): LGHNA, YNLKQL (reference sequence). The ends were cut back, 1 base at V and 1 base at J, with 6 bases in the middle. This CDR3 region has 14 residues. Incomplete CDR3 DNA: TGTGCCAGCAGCCAAGTTGGGGGTGCAGAAACGCTGTAT. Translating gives CASSQVGGAETLY. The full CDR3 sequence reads CASSQVGGAETLYF.

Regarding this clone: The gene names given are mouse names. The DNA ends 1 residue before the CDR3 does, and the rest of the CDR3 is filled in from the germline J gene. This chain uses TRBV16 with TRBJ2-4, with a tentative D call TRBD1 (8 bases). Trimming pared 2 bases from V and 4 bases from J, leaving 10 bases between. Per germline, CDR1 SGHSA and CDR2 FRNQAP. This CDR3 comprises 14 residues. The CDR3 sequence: CASSLTGGENTLYF. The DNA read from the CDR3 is TGTGCAAGCAGCTTAACAGGGGGGGAAAACACCTTGTAC.

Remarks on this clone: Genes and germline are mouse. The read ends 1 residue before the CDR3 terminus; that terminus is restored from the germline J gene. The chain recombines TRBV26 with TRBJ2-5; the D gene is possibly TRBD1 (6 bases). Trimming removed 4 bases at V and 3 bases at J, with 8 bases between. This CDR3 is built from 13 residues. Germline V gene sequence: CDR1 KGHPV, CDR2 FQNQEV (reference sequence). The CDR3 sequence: CASSQGQQDTQYF. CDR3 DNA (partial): TGTGCCAGCAGTCAGGGACAACAAGACACCCAGTAC.

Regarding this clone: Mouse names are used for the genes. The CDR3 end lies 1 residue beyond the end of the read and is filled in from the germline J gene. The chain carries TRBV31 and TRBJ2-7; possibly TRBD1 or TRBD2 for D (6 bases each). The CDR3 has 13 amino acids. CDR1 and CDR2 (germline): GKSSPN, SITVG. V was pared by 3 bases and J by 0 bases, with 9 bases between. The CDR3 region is CAWRGASSYEQYF. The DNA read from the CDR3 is TGTGCCTGGAGGGGGGCGAGCTCCTATGAACAGTAC.

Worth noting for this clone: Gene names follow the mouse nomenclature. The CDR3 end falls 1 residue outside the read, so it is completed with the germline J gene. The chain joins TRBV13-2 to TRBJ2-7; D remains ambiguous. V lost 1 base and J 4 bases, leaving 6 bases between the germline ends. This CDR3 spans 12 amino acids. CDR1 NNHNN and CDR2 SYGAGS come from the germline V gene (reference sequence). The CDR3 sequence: CASGDSQYEQYF. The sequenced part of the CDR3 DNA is TGTGCCAGCGGTGATTCACAATATGAACAGTAC.

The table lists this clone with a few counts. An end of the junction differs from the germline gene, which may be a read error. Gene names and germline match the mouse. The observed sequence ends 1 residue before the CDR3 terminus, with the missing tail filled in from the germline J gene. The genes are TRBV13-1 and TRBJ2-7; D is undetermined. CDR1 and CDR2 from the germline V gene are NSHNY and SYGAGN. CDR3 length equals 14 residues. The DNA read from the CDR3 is TGCGCCAGCAGTGATACCAGGCGCTCCTATGAACAGTAC. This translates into CASSDTRRSYEQY. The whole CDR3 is CASSDTRRSYEQYF.

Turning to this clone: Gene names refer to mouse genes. The covered CDR3 bases are TGTGGTGCTCGCGGGACAATCTATGCTGAGCAGTTC. Amino acid sequence: CGARGTIYAEQF. From start to end, the CDR3 is CGARGTIYAEQFF. The chain carries TRBV20 and TRBJ2-1; tentatively, D is TRBD1 (6 bases). The read halts 1 residue ahead of the CDR3 end, with the missing end drawn from the germline J gene. Germline V gene data show CDR1 as GFQATS and CDR2 as STVNSAI. CDR3 length equals 13 residues. Between the trimmed V and J ends, which lost 5 bases and 3 bases, there was a span of 11 bases.